This TCR beta chain was sequenced for a study of T cells after yellow fever vaccination. Study as a whole: Low-cell-number fractions were prepared with SMART-Seq v4 Ultra Low Input. Overall study findings and caveats: Subsequent booster samples again held most clones from primary vaccination (96% CD4, roughly 88% CD8). It was a weaker secondary response, yet one that peaked faster, at day 5 versus 15.

This clonotype was picked up a small number of times. What it binds is unknown. In making TCR cDNA, 5'RACE template switching added a universal primer site and UMIs to it. TCRdb analysed the 5' RACE reads with MiXCR anew, one entry per CDR3 protein. The sample lists 350,000 to 450,000 distinct CDR3 sequences, 6.2% seen once, with about 15% in the top ten. This receptor was obtained from a man younger than 40 who received the YFV17D yellow fever vaccine. The sequences come from PBMCs, collected 5 days after the yellow fever booster vaccination.

The CDR3 DNA reads as TGTGCCAGCAGCTTAGATCACGACACCACCTACGAGCAGTACTTC. It is translated as CASSLDHDTTYEQYF. The chain combines TRBV7-2 with TRBJ2-7; D call uncertain. The V gene lost 1 base and the J gene lost 2 bases, with 12 bases spanning the gap. The CDR3 runs to 15 residues. CDR1 SGHTA and CDR2 FQGNSA come from the germline V gene.